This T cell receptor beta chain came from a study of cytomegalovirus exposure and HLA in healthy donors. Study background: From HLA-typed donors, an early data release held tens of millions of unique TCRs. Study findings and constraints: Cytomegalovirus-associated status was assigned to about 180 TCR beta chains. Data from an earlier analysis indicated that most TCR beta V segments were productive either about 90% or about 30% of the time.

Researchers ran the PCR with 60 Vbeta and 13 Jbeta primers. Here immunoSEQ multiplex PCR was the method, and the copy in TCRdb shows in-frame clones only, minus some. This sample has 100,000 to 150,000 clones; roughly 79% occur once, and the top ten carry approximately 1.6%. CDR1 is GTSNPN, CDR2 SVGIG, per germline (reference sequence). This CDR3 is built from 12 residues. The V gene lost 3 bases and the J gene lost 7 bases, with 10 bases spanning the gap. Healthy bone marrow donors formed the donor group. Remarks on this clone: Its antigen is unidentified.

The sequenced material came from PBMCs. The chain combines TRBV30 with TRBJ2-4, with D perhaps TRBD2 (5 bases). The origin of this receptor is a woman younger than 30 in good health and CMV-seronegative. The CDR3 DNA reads TGTGCCTGGAGGACGCGCGGGAACATTCAGTACTTC. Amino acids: CAWRTRGNIQYF.